Shown below are 32 T cell receptor beta chains from a single sample sequenced in a study of cytomegalovirus exposure and HLA in healthy donors. The study ran its PCR with 60 Vbeta and 13 Jbeta primers. The table came from immunoSEQ multiplex PCR; TCRdb's copy has only in-frame clones and leaves some out. The profile shows 110,000 to 150,000 clones, around 79% of them singletons. The sample was PBMCs. The receptors shown here come from a woman between 45 and 65 years old in good health and CMV-seropositive.

V gene TRBV7-9 combines with J gene TRBJ2-7, with unresolved D. CDR1 and CDR2 from the germline V gene are SEHNR and FQNEAQ (reference sequence). Trimming stripped 5 bases from V and 0 bases from J, with 17 bases between. This CDR3 contains 16 residues. CDR3: CASSARSGSLSYEQYF. The CDR3 DNA follows: TGTGCCAGCAGCGCAAGGTCCGGGTCCCTCTCCTACGAGCAGTACTTC.

The V call is TRBV4-1, the J call TRBJ1-1; TRBD1 matches 7 bases. Unmatched junction bases numbered 4, after V lost 4 bases and J lost 5 bases. This CDR3 has 13 amino acids. CDR1 is MGHRA and CDR2 is YSYEKL in the germline V gene. The chain's CDR3 is CASSPGQETEAFF. The CDR3 nucleotides are TGCGCCAGCAGCCCCGGACAGGAGACTGAAGCTTTCTTT.

This rearrangement joins TRBV5-1 to TRBJ2-3, with TRBD2 as a possible D gene (5 bases). The CDR3 has 15 amino acids. Germline-derived CDR1 and CDR2 are SGHRS and YFSETQ. Trimming pared 0 bases from V and 6 bases from J, leaving 14 bases between. The CDR3 coding sequence is TGCGCCAGCAGCTTGGGAGGGTCACGGTACGATACGCAGTATTTT. Protein product: CASSLGGSRYDTQYF.

This clone was detected once. The J gene is TRBJ1-6, the V gene TRBV21-1; TRBD1, as called in the table, went unchecked against the DNA. TRBV21-1 is tagged as a pseudogene. The CDR3 is made up of 13 amino acids. This CDR3 reads CASSRTGNSPLHF. CDR3 nucleotide sequence: TGTGCCAGCAGCAGGACAGGAAATTCACCCCTCCACTTT.

The rearrangement uses TRBV28 and TRBJ2-7; 8 bases map to TRBD2. This CDR3 comprises 12 residues. V was clipped by 5 bases and J by 7 bases; unmatched bases: 4. Germline V gives CDR1 MDHEN, CDR2 SYDVKM. The CDR3, as DNA: TGTGCCAGCAGTGCGGGCGGGGGGGAGCAGTACTTC. It codes for CASSAGGGEQYF.

The chain recombines TRBV5-6 with TRBJ2-3; TRBD1 is a possible D gene (6 bases). Germline assignment: CDR1 SGHDT and CDR2 YYEEEE. There are 13 residues in the CDR3. V lost 2 bases and J 6 bases, leaving 10 bases between the germline ends. The DNA for the CDR3 is TGTGCCAGCAGCTTCCAGGGGCCGGATACGCAGTATTTT. Protein product: CASSFQGPDTQYF. The whole variable domain, remainder taken from reference TRBV5-6 and TRBJ2-3, is DAGVTQSPTHLIKTRGQQVTLRCSPKSGHDTVSWYQQALGQGPQFIFQYYEEEERQRGNFPDRFSGHQFPNYSSELNVNALLLGDSALYLCASSFQGPDTQYFGPGTRLTVL.

The chain has TRBV10-2 and TRBJ1-3; D might be TRBD1 (5 bases). The CDR3 runs to 16 residues. Germline CDR1 reads WSHSY; CDR2 reads SAAADI. The V end lost 2 bases, the J end lost 0 bases, and 11 bases lay between the germline ends. The chain's CDR3 is CASSEAGRLSGNTIYF. CDR3 sequence (DNA): TGCGCCAGCAGTGAGGCAGGGCGTCTCTCTGGAAACACCATATATTTT.

About this clone itself: The junction differs from germline at one of its ends, possibly a read error. The V and J genes are TRBV6-6 and TRBJ2-5; D may be TRBD1 (5 bases). The CDR3 runs 14 residues. In germline, CDR1 is MNHNY, CDR2 SVGAGI (reference sequence). In DNA form, the CDR3 reads TGTGCCAGCAGCCTGAGACAGAAACAAGAGGCCCAGTACTTC. As protein: CASSLRQKQEAQYF.

The chain uses TRBV4-2 and TRBJ2-7, with 8 bases that match TRBD1. Germline V gene lookup returns CDR1 LGHNA and CDR2 YNFKEQ. CDR3 length: 15 amino acids. Trimming cost V 0 bases and J 5 bases; bases outside gene matches: 6. CDR3 region: CASSQERTGFNEQYF. The CDR3 coding sequence is TGTGCCAGCAGCCAAGAAAGGACAGGGTTCAACGAGCAGTACTTC.

The gene calls are TRBV28 and TRBJ2-7, with TRBD1 matching 8 bases. The CDR3 covers 15 residues. The germline CDR1 and CDR2 sequences are MDHEN and SYDVKM. V trimming: 5 bases; J trimming: 3 bases; junction bases outside the gene matches: 9. The CDR3: CASSPLDRVSYEQYF. The CDR3, as DNA: TGTGCCAGCAGTCCACTGGACAGGGTCAGCTACGAGCAGTACTTC.

The genes are TRBV18 and TRBJ2-7; D is possibly TRBD1 (6 bases). The CDR3 totals 14 residues. The germline V and J ends were trimmed by 2 bases and 3 bases, with 11 bases remaining between them. Germline V gene lookup returns CDR1 KGHSH and CDR2 LQKENI. The CDR3 nucleotides read TGTGCCAGCTCACCAGCCCGGGACAACTACGAGCAGTACTTC. Translating gives CASSPARDNYEQYF.

Relative to its sample, this clone is medium-sized. The genes are TRBV19 and TRBJ2-7; a weak D match, TRBD2 (5 bases). CDR3 length: 12 residues. Trimming left V 5 bases short and J 6 bases short, with 11 bases between. From germline, CDR1 is LNHDA and CDR2 SQIVND (reference sequence). DNA for the CDR3: TGTGCCAGTAGTTTCCGGGCGGGCGAGCAGTACTTC. It encodes CASSFRAGEQYF.

The chain carries TRBV7-9 and TRBJ1-1; D remains unclear. Per germline, CDR1 SEHNR and CDR2 FQNEAQ (reference sequence). Between the trimmed V and J ends, which lost 2 bases and 5 bases, there was a span of 6 bases. There are 12 residues in the CDR3. Written as DNA, the CDR3 is TGTGCCAGCAGCTTATCGGGTACTGAAGCTTTCTTT. Translation gives CASSLSGTEAFF.

The chain joins TRBV7-3 to TRBJ2-5, with D possibly TRBD1 on 5 matching bases. The germline V and J ends were trimmed by 3 bases and 4 bases, with 12 bases remaining between them. The CDR3 is 14 amino acids. In germline, CDR1 is SGHTA, CDR2 FQGTGA. The CDR3 DNA reads TGTGCCAGCAGCTTGGGGCAGGTTGGAGAGACCCAGTACTTC. Amino acid sequence: CASSLGQVGETQYF.

The V call is TRBV12-5, the J call TRBJ2-3, with 7 bases aligning to TRBD1. The junction had 8 bases not matched to a gene; V was cut back by 1 base and J by 4 bases. Germline V gives CDR1 LGHNT, CDR2 FRNRAP. This CDR3 is 16 amino acids long. DNA for the CDR3: TGTGCTAGTGGTTTGGCCCTGGGACAGCAGCCAGATACGCAGTATTTT. It is translated as CASGLALGQQPDTQYF.

The rearrangement uses TRBV11-3 and TRBJ2-7; tentative D call: TRBD2 (6 bases). CDR3 length equals 16 residues. Trimming removed 3 bases from V and 2 bases from J, with 17 bases in between. Germline CDR1 reads SGHNT; CDR2 reads YENEEA. The CDR3 nucleotides are TGTGCCAGCAGCTTGCACGGGGACGGCGGGGCCTACGAGCAGTACTTC. It yields the protein CASSLHGDGGAYEQYF.

Only a few counts were recorded for this clone. The chain joins TRBV6-4 to TRBJ1-1; unclear D gene. This CDR3 comprises 14 residues. The ends were cut back, 3 bases at V and 1 base at J, with 9 bases in the middle. Germline V CDR1 and CDR2: MRHNA, SNTAGT. The CDR3 DNA sequence: TGTGCCAGCAGTGAACAGATAGAGAACACTGAAGCTTTCTTT. It encodes CASSEQIENTEAFF.

CDR3 sequence: CASSPSWGTGSLEQYF. In DNA, the CDR3 is TGTGCCAGTAGTCCCTCCTGGGGGACAGGCTCATTGGAGCAGTACTTC. V is TRBV19 and J is TRBJ2-7; 8 bases are a match to TRBD1. CDR3 length: 16 amino acids. The germline V gene encodes CDR1 LNHDA and CDR2 SQIVND (reference sequence). Trimming at V came to 5 bases and at J to 7 bases, leaving 16 bases not matched to a gene.

The chain is built from TRBV6-5 and TRBJ2-1; 7 nucleotides align to TRBD2. The CDR3 runs to 15 residues. With V trimmed by 6 bases and J by 4 bases, 9 bases remained unmatched. CDR1 is MNHEY and CDR2 is SVGAGI in the germline V gene. CDR3 protein: CASSPGLAAYNEQFF. Here the CDR3 DNA reads TGTGCCAGCAGCCCCGGGCTAGCGGCTTACAATGAGCAGTTCTTC.

The rearrangement joins TRBV4-1 to TRBJ2-5, with 8 bases that match TRBD2. Germline-derived CDR1 and CDR2 are MGHRA and YSYEKL. This CDR3 has 14 residues. V gave up 1 base and J gave up 2 bases; unmatched junction bases: 0. CDR3 amino acids: CASSQAGGQETQYF. The CDR3 nucleotides are TGCGCCAGCAGCCAAGCGGGGGGGCAAGAGACCCAGTACTTC.

The chain uses TRBV14 and TRBJ1-5, with TRBD1 matching 12 bases. With 3 bases clipped from V and 1 base from J, the junction kept 16 bases outside the gene matches. Germline V gives CDR1 SGHDN, CDR2 FVKESK. This CDR3 spans 21 amino acids. CDR3 amino acids: CASSHSLTGTGGVGSNQPQHF. CDR3 coding DNA: TGTGCCAGCAGCCATTCCCTTACCGGGACAGGGGGCGTGGGAAGCAATCAGCCCCAGCATTTT. The variable domain in full, completed from reference TRBV14 and TRBJ1-5, reads EAGVTQFPSHSVIEKGQTVTLRCDPISGHDNLYWYRRVMGKEIKFLLHFVKESKQDESGMPNNRFLAERTGGTYSTLKVQPAELEDSGVYFCASSHSLTGTGGVGSNQPQHFGDGTRLSIL.

This clone was counted a few times. This chain joins TRBV6-5 and TRBJ1-2, with 11 bases identical to TRBD1. Germline V gene lookup returns CDR1 MNHEY and CDR2 SVGAGI. There are 15 residues in the CDR3. J gave up 6 bases and V 5 bases, and 8 bases lay outside the gene matches. CDR3 residues: CASSTRDRGSDGYTF. In DNA form, the CDR3 reads TGTGCCAGCAGTACCCGGGACAGGGGGAGCGATGGCTACACCTTC.

The genes are TRBV6-4 and TRBJ2-3, with TRBD2 matching 12 bases. V lost 9 bases, J lost 9 bases, and 16 bases stayed unmatched. This CDR3 region has 16 residues. The germline gives CDR1 MRHNA, CDR2 SNTAGT. Written as DNA, the CDR3 is TGTGCCAGTTGGGGGAGGACTAGCGGGGAGGGGGGCACGCAGTATTTT. This gives the protein CASWGRTSGEGGTQYF.

J is TRBJ2-1 and V is TRBV29-1; D is unclear. This CDR3 is built from 15 residues. Germline lookup yields CDR1 SQVTM and CDR2 ANQGSEA. V lost 1 base, J lost 3 bases, and 13 bases lay in between. This CDR3 reads CSVEGARVDYNEQFF. The DNA for the CDR3 is TGCAGCGTTGAAGGGGCCAGAGTTGACTACAATGAGCAGTTCTTC.

This chain links TRBV4-2 with TRBJ2-5; D might be TRBD2 (6 bases). V lost 4 bases to trimming and J lost 2 bases, with 17 bases between them. The germline V gene has CDR1 LGHNA and CDR2 YNFKEQ. This CDR3 spans 16 amino acids. The CDR3 DNA sequence: TGTGCCAGCAGCCCGAGGCTCGGCGGGGAACAAGAGACCCAGTACTTC. This gives the protein CASSPRLGGEQETQYF.

This clone was observed a single time. The V gene is TRBV7-2, the J gene TRBJ1-2; D gene ambiguous. Between the trimmed V and J ends, which lost 1 base and 8 bases, there was a span of 17 bases. CDR1 is SGHTA, CDR2 FQGNSA, per germline. This CDR3 comprises 15 residues. Here the CDR3 reads CASSLGPDLPGGYTF. CDR3 nucleotide sequence: TGTGCCAGCAGCTTAGGGCCCGACCTCCCAGGCGGCTACACCTTC. The complete variable domain, with remaining parts taken from reference TRBV7-2 and TRBJ1-2, reads GAGVSQSPSNKVTEKGKDVELRCDPISGHTALYWYRQSLGQGLEFLIYFQGNSAPDKSGLPSDRFSAERTGGSVSTLTIQRTQQEDSAVYLCASSLGPDLPGGYTFGSGTRLTVV.

The chain uses TRBV2 and TRBJ1-3; TRBD1 might be the D (5 bases). This CDR3 has 15 residues. V was trimmed by 6 bases and J by 6 bases, leaving 18 bases between them. Germline-derived CDR1 and CDR2 are SNHLY and FYNNEI. CDR3 sequence: CASRKGSGGENTIYF. DNA for the CDR3: TGTGCCAGCAGGAAGGGGTCGGGGGGAGAAAACACCATATATTTT.

The V call is TRBV25-1, the J call TRBJ2-5; TRBD2 agrees at 10 bases. V was clipped by 1 base and J by 4 bases; unmatched bases: 6. The germline V gene encodes CDR1 MGHDK and CDR2 SYGVNS. The CDR3 totals 16 residues. The CDR3 DNA reads as TGTGCCAGCAGTGAATTTAGCGGGGGGTTCGGAGAGACCCAGTACTTC. This codes for CASSEFSGGFGETQYF. Full variable domain (remainder filled in from reference TRBV25-1 and TRBJ2-5): EADIYQTPRYLVIGTGKKITLECSQTMGHDKMYWYQQDPGMELHLIHYSYGVNSTEKGDLSSESTVSRIRTEHFPLTLESARPSHTSQYLCASSEFSGGFGETQYFGPGTRLLVL.

This clone came up once. The chain combines TRBV6-1 with TRBJ2-1; D possibly corresponds to TRBD2 (5 bases). V lost 6 bases and J 10 bases, leaving 13 bases between the germline ends. This CDR3 is built from 12 residues. Germline CDR1 and CDR2: MNHNS and SASEGT. The CDR3 nucleotides are TGTGCCAGCAGCTGGGAGATTTGGGAGCAGTTCTTC. As protein: CASSWEIWEQFF.

This rearrangement joins TRBV11-2 to TRBJ2-3, with D possibly TRBD2 on 5 matching bases. CDR1 is SGHAT and CDR2 is FQNNGV in the germline V gene. The length of the CDR3 is 12 residues. V lost 2 bases and J 12 bases, leaving 12 bases between the germline ends. CDR3 DNA: TGTGCCAGCAGCTTAAACCTCGGGGTTCAGTATTTT. Translating it yields CASSLNLGVQYF.

The genes are TRBV7-6 and TRBJ2-1, with TRBD1 matching 7 bases. CDR3 length: 14 amino acids. Germline assignment: CDR1 SGHVS and CDR2 FNYEAQ. Trimming removed 5 bases from V and 7 bases from J; junction bases left unmatched: 8. CDR3 residues: CASSGPRGSNEQFF. The CDR3 region has the DNA TGTGCCAGCAGCGGGCCCAGGGGGAGTAATGAGCAGTTCTTC.

V is TRBV28 and J is TRBJ1-5, with D maybe TRBD1 (5 bases). The CDR3 has 16 residues. Per the germline V gene, CDR1 is MDHEN and CDR2 is SYDVKM. V dropped 5 bases and J dropped 0 bases, with 14 bases sitting between them. CDR3 DNA: TGTGCCAGCAGTCCTTGGGGGGAGCATAGCAATCAGCCCCAGCATTTT. It codes for CASSPWGEHSNQPQHF.